One sample yielded the 3 T cell receptor beta chains listed below, sequenced in a study of breast tumors, draining lymph nodes, adjacent tissues. TCRdb re-analysed the multiplex PCR reads in MiXCR, keeping a single row per CDR3 protein. The data contain 150,000 to 200,000 distinct CDR3 sequences, around 35% of them singletons. Axillary draining lymph nodes of breast cancer patients supplied the node samples. The sequenced sample consisted of axillary lymph node tissue. These receptors all come from a female donor with breast cancer. Some clones in this sample may be carry-over from other donors' samples.

Note on this clonotype: One junction end disagrees with the germline gene, perhaps due to a read error. The chain joins TRBV5-4 to TRBJ2-2; TRBD1 agrees at 8 bases. Germline loops: CDR1 SGHNT, CDR2 YYREEE (reference sequence). The CDR3 has 16 residues. As DNA, the CDR3 is TGTGCCAGCGCGTCATGGACAGGGTTAAGGGGCGGGGAGCTGTTCTTT. Translated, it gives CASASWTGLRGGELFF.

The chain links TRBV12-3 or TRBV12-4 to TRBJ1-1, with D unclear. This CDR3 region has 12 residues. The germline V and J ends were trimmed by 3 bases and 6 bases, with 8 bases remaining between them. This CDR3 is CASSFVGSEAFF. As DNA, the CDR3 is TGTGCCAGCAGTTTCGTGGGGTCTGAAGCTTTCTTT.

At least ten counts were recorded for this clonotype. The chain links TRBV5-6 to TRBJ2-2; a possible D gene is TRBD1 (6 bases). From germline, CDR1 is SGHDT and CDR2 YYEEEE. This CDR3 region has 14 residues. V lost 4 bases and J 2 bases, leaving 9 bases between the germline ends. This chain's CDR3 is CASSRTDNTGELFF. The DNA for the CDR3 is TGTGCCAGCAGCCGGACAGATAACACCGGGGAGCTGTTTTTT.